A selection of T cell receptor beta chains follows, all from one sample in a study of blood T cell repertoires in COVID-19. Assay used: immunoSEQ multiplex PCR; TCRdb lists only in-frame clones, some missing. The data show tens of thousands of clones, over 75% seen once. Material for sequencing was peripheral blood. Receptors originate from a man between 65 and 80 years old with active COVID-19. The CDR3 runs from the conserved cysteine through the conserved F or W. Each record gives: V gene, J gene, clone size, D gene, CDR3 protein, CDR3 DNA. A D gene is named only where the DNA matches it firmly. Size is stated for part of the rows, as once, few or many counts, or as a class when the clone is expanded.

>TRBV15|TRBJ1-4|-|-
CATSRDYVRENEKLFF
TGTGCCACCAGCAGAGATTATGTCAGGGAAAATGAAAAACTGTTTTTT
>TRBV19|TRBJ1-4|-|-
CAVGGTEKLFF
TGTGCCGTCGGAGGCACTGAAAAACTGTTTTTT
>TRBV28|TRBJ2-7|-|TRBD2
CASSPPSGSGEQYF
TGTGCCAGCAGTCCCCCTAGCGGGTCGGGGGAGCAGTACTTC
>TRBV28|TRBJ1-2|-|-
CASSPSIGYTF
TGTGCCAGCAGCCCGTCTATAGGCTACACCTTC
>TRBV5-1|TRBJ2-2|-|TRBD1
CASSLEGQVGELFF
TGCGCCAGCAGCTTGGAGGGACAGGTCGGGGAGCTGTTTTTT
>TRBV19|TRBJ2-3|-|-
CATEGGPSTDTQYF
TGTGCCACTGAGGGGGGGCCTAGCACAGATACGCAGTATTTT
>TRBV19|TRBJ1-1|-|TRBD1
CASSMVTGASTEAFF
TGTGCCAGTAGTATGGTTACAGGGGCGAGCACTGAAGCTTTCTTT
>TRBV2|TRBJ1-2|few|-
CASSVLRSRQLGYTF
TGTGCCAGCAGTGTCCTCAGGTCGCGACAGTTGGGCTACACCTTC
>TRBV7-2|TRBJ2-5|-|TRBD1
CASSRSTGTGGETQYF
TGTGCCAGCAGCCGCTCAACCGGGACAGGGGGAGAGACCCAGTACTTC
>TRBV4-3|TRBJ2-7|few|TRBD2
CASSQDRRGGTYEQYF
TGCGCCAGCAGCCAAGATAGGCGGGGAGGGACCTACGAGCAGTACTTC
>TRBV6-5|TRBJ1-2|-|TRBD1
CASSRGQGPYGYTF
TGTGCCAGCAGTCGAGGACAGGGCCCCTATGGCTACACCTTC
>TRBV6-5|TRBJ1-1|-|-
CASRVVGGNTEAFF
TGTGCCAGCAGGGTCGTGGGAGGGAACACTGAAGCTTTCTTT
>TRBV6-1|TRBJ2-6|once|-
CASSDFNSGANVLTF
TGTGCCAGCAGTGATTTCAACTCTGGGGCCAACGTCCTGACTTTC
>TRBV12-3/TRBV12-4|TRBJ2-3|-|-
CASRLGGDTQYF
TGTGCCAGCAGACTGGGGGGAGATACGCAGTATTTT
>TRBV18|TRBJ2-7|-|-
CASSSKGGAEQYF
TGTGCCAGCTCATCCAAAGGGGGGGCGGAGCAGTACTTC
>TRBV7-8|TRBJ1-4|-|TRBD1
CASSSGTGSTNEKLFF
TGTGCCAGCAGCTCTGGGACAGGCTCAACTAATGAAAAACTGTTTTTT
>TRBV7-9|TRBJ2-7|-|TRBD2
CASSLRLAEHEQYF
TGTGCCAGCAGCTTACGACTAGCGGAACACGAGCAGTACTTC
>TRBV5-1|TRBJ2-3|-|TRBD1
CASSYKRDRDTDTQYF
TGCGCCAGCAGCTACAAACGGGACAGGGACACAGATACGCAGTATTTT
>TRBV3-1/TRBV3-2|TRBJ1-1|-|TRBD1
CASSRPGTGGRNTEAFF
TGTGCCAGCAGCCGGCCCGGGACAGGGGGGAGGAACACTGAAGCTTTCTTT
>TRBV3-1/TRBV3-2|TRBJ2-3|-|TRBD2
CASSQDAFGLAGGDTQYF
TGTGCCAGCAGCCAAGATGCTTTTGGACTAGCGGGGGGAGATACGCAGTATTTT
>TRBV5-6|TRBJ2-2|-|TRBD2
CASSPVGAGGRSGTGELFF
TGTGCCAGCAGCCCCGTTGGGGCGGGGGGCCGCTCGGGCACCGGGGAGCTGTTTTTT
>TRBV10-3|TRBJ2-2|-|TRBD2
CAILPTGGNTGELFF
TGTGCCATCCTTCCGACGGGGGGGAACACCGGGGAGCTGTTTTTT
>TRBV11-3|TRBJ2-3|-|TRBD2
CASSLEPRELAGPTDTQYF
TGTGCCAGCAGCTTAGAGCCCAGAGAACTAGCGGGCCCCACAGATACGCAGTATTTT
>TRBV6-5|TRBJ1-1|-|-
CASSSGIAEAFF
TGTGCCAGCAGTTCCGGGATAGCTGAAGCTTTCTTT
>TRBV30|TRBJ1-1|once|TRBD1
CAWSVWSGGDTEAFF
TGTGCCTGGAGTGTATGGTCAGGGGGTGACACTGAAGCTTTCTTT
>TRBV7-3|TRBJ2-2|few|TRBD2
CASSLTAGDTGELFF
TGTGCCAGCAGCTTAACGGCGGGAGACACCGGGGAGCTGTTTTTT
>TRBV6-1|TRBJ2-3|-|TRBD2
CASSEWGGSADTQYF
TGTGCCAGCAGTGAGTGGGGGGGATCGGCAGATACGCAGTATTTT
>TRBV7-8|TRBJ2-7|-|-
CASSLDGGPSYEQYF
TGTGCCAGCAGCTTAGACGGGGGGCCCTCCTACGAGCAGTACTTC
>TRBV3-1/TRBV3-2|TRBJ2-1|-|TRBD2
CASSQARGGGEQFF
TGTGCCAGCAGCCAAGCGCGCGGGGGTGGTGAGCAGTTCTTC
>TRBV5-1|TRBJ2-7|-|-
CASSFDSSYEQYF
TGCGCCAGCAGCTTTGACAGCTCCTACGAGCAGTACTTC
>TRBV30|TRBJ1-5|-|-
CAWTAGLSNQPQHF
TGTGCCTGGACCGCCGGACTTAGCAATCAGCCCCAGCATTTT
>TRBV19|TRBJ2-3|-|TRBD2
CASRLAGDSTDTQYF
TGTGCCAGTAGACTAGCGGGGGATAGCACAGATACGCAGTATTTT
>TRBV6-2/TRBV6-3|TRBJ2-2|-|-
CASSRDTNTGELFF
TGTGCCAGCAGCCGGGACACGAACACCGGGGAGCTGTTTTTT
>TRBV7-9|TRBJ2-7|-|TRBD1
CASSSTGQGRYEQYF
TGTGCCAGCAGCTCGACGGGACAGGGGAGGTACGAGCAGTACTTC
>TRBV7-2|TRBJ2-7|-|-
CASSRDSHSYEQYF
TGTGCCAGCAGCCGGGACTCCCACTCCTACGAGCAGTACTTC
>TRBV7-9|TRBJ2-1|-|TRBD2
CASSFSGGTYNEQFF
TGTGCCAGCAGCTTTAGCGGGGGGACCTACAATGAGCAGTTCTTC
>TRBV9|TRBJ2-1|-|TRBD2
CASSGPSGGLNEQFF
TGTGCCAGCAGCGGTCCTAGCGGGGGGCTCAATGAGCAGTTCTTC
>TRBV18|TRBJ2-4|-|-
CASSPPRLVGNIQYF
TGTGCCAGCTCACCACCGCGGCTAGTTGGAAACATTCAGTACTTC
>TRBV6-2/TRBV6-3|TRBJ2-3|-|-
CASSPGGPPDTQYF
TGTGCCAGCAGTCCCGGGGGGCCCCCAGATACGCAGTATTTT
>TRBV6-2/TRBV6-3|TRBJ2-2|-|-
CASSYGRRFANTGELFF
TGTGCCAGCAGTTACGGGAGGAGATTCGCGAACACCGGGGAGCTGTTTTTT